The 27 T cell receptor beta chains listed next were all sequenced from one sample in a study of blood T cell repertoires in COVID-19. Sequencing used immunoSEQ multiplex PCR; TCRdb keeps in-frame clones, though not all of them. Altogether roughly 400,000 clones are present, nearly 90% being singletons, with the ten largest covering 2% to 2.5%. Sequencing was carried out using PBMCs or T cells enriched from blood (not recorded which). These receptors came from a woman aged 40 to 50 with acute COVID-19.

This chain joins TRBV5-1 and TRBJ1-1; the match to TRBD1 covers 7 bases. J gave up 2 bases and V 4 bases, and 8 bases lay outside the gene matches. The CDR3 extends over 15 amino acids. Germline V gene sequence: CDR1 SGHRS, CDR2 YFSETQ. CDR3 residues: CASSAENRGNTEAFF. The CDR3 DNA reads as TGCGCCAGCAGCGCCGAGAACAGGGGAAACACTGAAGCTTTCTTT. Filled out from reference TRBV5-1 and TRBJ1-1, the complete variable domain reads KAGVTQTPRYLIKTRGQQVTLSCSPISGHRSVSWYQQTPGQGLQFLFEYFSETQRNKGNFPGRFSGRQFSNSRSEMNVSTLELGDSALYLCASSAENRGNTEAFFGQGTRLTVV.

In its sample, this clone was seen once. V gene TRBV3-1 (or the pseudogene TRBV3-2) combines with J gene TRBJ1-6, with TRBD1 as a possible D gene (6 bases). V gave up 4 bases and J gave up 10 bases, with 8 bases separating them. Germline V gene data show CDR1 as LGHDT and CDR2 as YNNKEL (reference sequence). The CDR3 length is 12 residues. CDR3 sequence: CASSRGGSPLHF. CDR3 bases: TGTGCCAGCAGCCGGGGGGGCTCACCCCTCCACTTT.

CDR3 in DNA: TGTGCCAGCAGCCCCGGGACAGGGATTCAGCCCCAGCATTTT. Protein sequence: CASSPGTGIQPQHF. The chain has TRBV7-9 and TRBJ1-5; 9 nucleotides agree with TRBD1. The CDR3 is 14 amino acids. The germline CDR1 and CDR2 sequences are SEHNR and FQNEAQ (reference sequence). J lost 6 bases, V lost 5 bases, and 5 bases had no gene match.

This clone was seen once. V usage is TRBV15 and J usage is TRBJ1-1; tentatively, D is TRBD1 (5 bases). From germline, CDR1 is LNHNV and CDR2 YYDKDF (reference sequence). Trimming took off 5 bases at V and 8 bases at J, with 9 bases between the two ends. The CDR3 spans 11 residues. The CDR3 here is CATSQDKEAFF. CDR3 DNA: TGTGCCACCAGCCAGGACAAGGAAGCTTTCTTT.

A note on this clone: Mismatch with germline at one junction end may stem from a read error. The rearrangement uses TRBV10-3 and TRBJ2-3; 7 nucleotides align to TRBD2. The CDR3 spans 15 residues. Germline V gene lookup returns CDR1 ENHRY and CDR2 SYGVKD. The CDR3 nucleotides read TGTACCATCAGCCCGACCCTAGCGGCAACAGATACGCAGTATTTT. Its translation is CTISPTLAATDTQYF.

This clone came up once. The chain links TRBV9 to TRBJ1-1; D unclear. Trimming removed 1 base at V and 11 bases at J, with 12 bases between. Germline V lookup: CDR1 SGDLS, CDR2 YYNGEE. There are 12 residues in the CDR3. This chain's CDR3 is CASSVPGQAAFF. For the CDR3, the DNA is TGTGCCAGCAGCGTACCAGGCCAGGCGGCTTTCTTT.

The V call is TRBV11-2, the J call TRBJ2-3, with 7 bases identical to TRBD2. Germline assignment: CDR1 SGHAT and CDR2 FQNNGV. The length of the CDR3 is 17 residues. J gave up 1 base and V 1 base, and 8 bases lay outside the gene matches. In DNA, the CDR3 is TGTGCCAGCAGCTTAGTGGGGGGGAGGTCAGGCACAGATACGCAGTATTTT. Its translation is CASSLVGGRSGTDTQYF.

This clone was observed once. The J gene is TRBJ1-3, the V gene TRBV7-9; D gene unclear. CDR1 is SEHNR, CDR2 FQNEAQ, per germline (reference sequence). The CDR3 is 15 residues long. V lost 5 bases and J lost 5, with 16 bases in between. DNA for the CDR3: TGTGCCAGCAGCCCCGGCTCCGGGTTCCGAAACACCATATATTTT. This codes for CASSPGSGFRNTIYF. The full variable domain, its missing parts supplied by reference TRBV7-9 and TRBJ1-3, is DTGVSQNPRHKITKRGQNVTFRCDPISEHNRLYWYRQTLGQGPEFLTYFQNEAQLEKSRLLSDRFSAERPKGSFSTLEIQRTEQGDSAMYLCASSPGSGFRNTIYFGEGSWLTVV.

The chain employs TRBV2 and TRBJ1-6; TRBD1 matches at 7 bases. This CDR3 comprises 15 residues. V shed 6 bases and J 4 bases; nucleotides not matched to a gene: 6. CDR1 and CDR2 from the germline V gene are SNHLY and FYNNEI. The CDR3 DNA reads TGTGCCAGCAGAGAAAGGACAGGTTATAATTCACCCCTCCACTTT. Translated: CASRERTGYNSPLHF.

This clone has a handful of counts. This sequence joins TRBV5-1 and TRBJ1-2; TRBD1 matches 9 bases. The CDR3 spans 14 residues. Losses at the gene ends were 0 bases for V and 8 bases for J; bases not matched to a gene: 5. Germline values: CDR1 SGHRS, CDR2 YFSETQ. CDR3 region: CASSLGGTGSGYTF. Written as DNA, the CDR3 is TGCGCCAGCAGCTTGGGCGGGACAGGGTCGGGCTACACCTTC.

CDR3 loop: CATSDLTPGTVVGVVQPQHF. CDR3 DNA sequence: TGTGCCACCAGTGATCTCACGCCGGGGACAGTGGTAGGGGTGGTTCAGCCCCAGCATTTT. The rearrangement links TRBV24-1 to TRBJ1-5, with 7 bases fitting TRBD1. Germline V CDR1 and CDR2: KGHDR, SFDVKD. There are 20 residues in the CDR3. Trimming removed 3 bases from V and 6 bases from J; junction bases left unmatched: 22.

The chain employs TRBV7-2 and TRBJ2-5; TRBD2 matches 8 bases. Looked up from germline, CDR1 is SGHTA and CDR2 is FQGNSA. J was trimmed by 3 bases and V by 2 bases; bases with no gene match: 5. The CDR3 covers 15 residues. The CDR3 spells CASSLTSGYKETQYF. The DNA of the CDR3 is TGTGCCAGCAGCTTAACTAGCGGATATAAAGAGACCCAGTACTTC. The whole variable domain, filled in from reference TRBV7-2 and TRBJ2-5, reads GAGVSQSPSNKVTEKGKDVELRCDPISGHTALYWYRQSLGQGLEFLIYFQGNSAPDKSGLPSDRFSAERTGGSVSTLTIQRTQQEDSAVYLCASSLTSGYKETQYFGPGTRLLVL.

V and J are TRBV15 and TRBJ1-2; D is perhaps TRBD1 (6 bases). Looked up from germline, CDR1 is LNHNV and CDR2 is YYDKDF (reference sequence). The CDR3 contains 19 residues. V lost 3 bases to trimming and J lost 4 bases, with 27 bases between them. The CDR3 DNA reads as TGTGCCACCAGCAGGGTGGGGGGCAGGGGACTAAGATATCCCTATGGCTACACCTTC. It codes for CATSRVGGRGLRYPYGYTF.

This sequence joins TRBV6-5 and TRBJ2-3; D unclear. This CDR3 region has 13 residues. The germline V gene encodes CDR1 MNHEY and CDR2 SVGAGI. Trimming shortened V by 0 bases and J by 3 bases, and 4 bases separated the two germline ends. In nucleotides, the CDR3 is TGTGCCAGCAGTTACTCGGAGACAGATACGCAGTATTTT. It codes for CASSYSETDTQYF.

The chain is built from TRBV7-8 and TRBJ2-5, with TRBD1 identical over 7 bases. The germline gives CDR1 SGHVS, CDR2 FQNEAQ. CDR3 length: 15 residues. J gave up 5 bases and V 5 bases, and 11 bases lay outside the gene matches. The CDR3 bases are TGTGCCAGCAGCCGAGTGACAGGGCTCGAGGAGACCCAGTACTTC. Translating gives CASSRVTGLEETQYF.

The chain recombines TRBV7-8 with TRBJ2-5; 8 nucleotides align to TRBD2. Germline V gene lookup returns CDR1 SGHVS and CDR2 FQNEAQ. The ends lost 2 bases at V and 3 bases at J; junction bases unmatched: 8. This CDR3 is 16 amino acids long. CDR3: CASSLLPSGRKETQYF. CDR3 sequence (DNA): TGTGCCAGCAGCTTATTGCCTAGCGGGCGAAAAGAGACCCAGTACTTC.

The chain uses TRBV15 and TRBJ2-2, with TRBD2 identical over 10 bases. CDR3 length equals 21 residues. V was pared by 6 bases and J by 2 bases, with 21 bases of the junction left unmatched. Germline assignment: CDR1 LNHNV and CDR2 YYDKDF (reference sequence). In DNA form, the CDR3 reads TGTGCCACCAGTCTCATAACGATCCTTCTAGCGGGGGCCACCAACACCGGGGAGCTGTTTTTT. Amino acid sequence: CATSLITILLAGATNTGELFF.

As DNA, the CDR3 is TGCGCCAGCTCTACAGGGAACTATGGCTACACCTTC. This gives the protein CASSTGNYGYTF. V gene TRBV23-1 combines with J gene TRBJ1-2, with D possibly being TRBD1 (6 bases). TRBV23-1 is reported as an ORF; its role is uncertain. The CDR3 runs to 12 residues. Trimming left V 8 bases short and J 2 bases short, with 9 bases between.

The CDR3 here is CASSLDTYNSPLHF. CDR3 DNA: TGCGCCAGCAGTCTGGACACTTATAATTCACCCCTCCACTTT. The chain joins TRBV5-1 to TRBJ1-6, with D perhaps matching TRBD1 (5 bases). The V end was cut by 5 bases, the J end by 4 bases, with 10 bases between. Germline V gene lookup returns CDR1 SGHRS and CDR2 YFSETQ. The CDR3 has 14 amino acids.

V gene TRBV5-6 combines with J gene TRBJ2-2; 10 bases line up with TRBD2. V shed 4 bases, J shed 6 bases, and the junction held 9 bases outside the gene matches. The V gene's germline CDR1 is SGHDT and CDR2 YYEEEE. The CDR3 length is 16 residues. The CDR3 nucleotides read TGTGCCAGCAGCCTTTATAGCGGGGGGTTACCCGGGGAGCTGTTTTTT. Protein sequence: CASSLYSGGLPGELFF.

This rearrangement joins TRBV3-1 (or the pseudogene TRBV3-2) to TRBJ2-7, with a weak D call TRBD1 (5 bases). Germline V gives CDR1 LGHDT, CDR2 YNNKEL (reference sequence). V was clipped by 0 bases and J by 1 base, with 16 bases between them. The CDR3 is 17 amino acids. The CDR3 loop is CASSQDRSRGFSYEQYF. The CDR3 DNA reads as TGTGCCAGCAGCCAAGACAGAAGTAGGGGATTTTCCTACGAGCAGTACTTC.

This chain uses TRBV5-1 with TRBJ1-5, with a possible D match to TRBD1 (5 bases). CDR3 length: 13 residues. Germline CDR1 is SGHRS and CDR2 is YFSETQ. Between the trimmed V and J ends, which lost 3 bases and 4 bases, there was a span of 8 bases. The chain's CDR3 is CASSSDRNQPQHF. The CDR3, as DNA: TGCGCCAGCAGCTCTGACAGAAATCAGCCCCAGCATTTT.

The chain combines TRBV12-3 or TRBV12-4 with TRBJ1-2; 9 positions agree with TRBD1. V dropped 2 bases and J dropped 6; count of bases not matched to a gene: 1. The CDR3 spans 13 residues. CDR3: CASSLRTGDGYTF. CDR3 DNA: TGTGCCAGCAGTTTACGGACAGGGGATGGCTACACCTTC.

This CDR3 is CASSLGGKQNGGYTF. The CDR3 DNA follows: TGCGCCAGCAGCCTGGGCGGGAAACAGAACGGGGGCTACACCTTC. This rearrangement joins TRBV5-1 to TRBJ1-2; D is unresolved. Germline CDR1 is SGHRS and CDR2 is YFSETQ. The CDR3 runs to 15 residues. Trimming cost V 4 bases and J 8 bases, with 21 bases left between them.

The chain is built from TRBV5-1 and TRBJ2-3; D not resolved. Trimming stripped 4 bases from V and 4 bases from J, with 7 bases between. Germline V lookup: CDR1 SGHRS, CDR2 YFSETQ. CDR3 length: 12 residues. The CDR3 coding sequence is TGCGCCAGCAGCCCTCCGGCAGATACGCAGTATTTT. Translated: CASSPPADTQYF. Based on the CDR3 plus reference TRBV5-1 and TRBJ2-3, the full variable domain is KAGVTQTPRYLIKTRGQQVTLSCSPISGHRSVSWYQQTPGQGLQFLFEYFSETQRNKGNFPGRFSGRQFSNSRSEMNVSTLELGDSALYLCASSPPADTQYFGPGTRLTVL.

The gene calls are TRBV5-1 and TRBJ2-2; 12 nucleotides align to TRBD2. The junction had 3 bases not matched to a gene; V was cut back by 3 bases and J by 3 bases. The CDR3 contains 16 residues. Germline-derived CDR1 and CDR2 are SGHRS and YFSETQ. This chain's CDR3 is CASSSSGGEDTGELFF. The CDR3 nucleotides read TGCGCCAGCAGCTCTAGCGGGGGGGAAGACACCGGGGAGCTGTTTTTT.

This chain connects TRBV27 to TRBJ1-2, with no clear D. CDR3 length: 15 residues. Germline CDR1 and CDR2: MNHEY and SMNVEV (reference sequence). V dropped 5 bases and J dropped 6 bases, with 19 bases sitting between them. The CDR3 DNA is TGTGCCAGCAGTCTAAGATTAGTACCCAAACATGGCTACACCTTC. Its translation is CASSLRLVPKHGYTF.